This paragraph covers one T cell receptor beta chain sequence. Authors' analysis steps: The authors estimated nucleated cell counts from reference gene primer amplification. Measured with immunoSEQ multiplex PCR; TCRdb has only the in-frame clones, and not every one. The D gene and trimming were derived from the DNA, and the V and J assignments and clone size from that table. The table shows approximately 470,000 clones, with approximately 86% occurring only once. The sample belongs to a study of blood T cell repertoires in COVID-19. Study-level information: Samples of COVID-19 (acute and convalescent) were obtained from the United States, Italy and Spain.

The CDR3 is 13 residues long. Per germline, CDR1 SGDLS and CDR2 YYNGEE. V shed 2 bases and J 6 bases; nucleotides not matched to a gene: 5. J is TRBJ2-7 and V is TRBV9, with 7 bases fitting TRBD1. Sequenced sample: PBMCs or T cells enriched from blood (not recorded which). This sequence originates from a woman in her late teens or twenties who had recovered from COVID-19. The CDR3 sequence is CASSVETGTEQYF. The DNA for the CDR3 is TGTGCCAGCAGCGTTGAGACAGGGACCGAGCAGTACTTC.